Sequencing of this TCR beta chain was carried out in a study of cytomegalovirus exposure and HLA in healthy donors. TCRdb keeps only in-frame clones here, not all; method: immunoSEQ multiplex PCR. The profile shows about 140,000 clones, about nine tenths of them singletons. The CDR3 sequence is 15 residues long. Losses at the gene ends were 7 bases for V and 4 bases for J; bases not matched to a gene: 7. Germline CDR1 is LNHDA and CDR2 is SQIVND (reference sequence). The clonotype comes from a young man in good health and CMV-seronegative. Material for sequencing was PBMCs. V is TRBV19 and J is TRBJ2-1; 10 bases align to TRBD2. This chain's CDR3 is CASTLAGVEYNEQFF. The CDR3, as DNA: TGTGCCAGTACCCTAGCGGGAGTAGAGTACAATGAGCAGTTCTTC. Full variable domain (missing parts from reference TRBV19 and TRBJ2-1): DGGITQSPKYLFRKEGQNVTLSCEQNLNHDAMYWYRQDPGQGLRLIYYSQIVNDFQKGDIAEGYSVSREKKESFPLTVTSAQKNPTAFYLCASTLAGVEYNEQFFGPGTRLTVL.